This T cell receptor beta chain was sequenced for a study of OX40 agonist ivuxolimab in advanced cancers. Libraries were prepared by immunoSEQ multiplex PCR; TCRdb keeps only in-frame clonotypes and omits some of them. The top ten clones hold roughly 6.7% of a sample with around 53,000 clones, 80% to 90% of them seen once. Remarks on this clone: Its antigen is not known.

V was shortened by 10 bases and J by 8 bases, with 20 bases between the two germline ends. Germline lookup yields CDR1 ENHRY and CDR2 SYGVKD. The CDR3 extends over 14 amino acids. Findings and limits, study-wide: It was not determined which antigens were specifically recognized by the peripheral T cells that had undergone clonal expansion.

Material: CD4+ or CD8+ T cells sorted from blood, obtained in a trial of the OX40 agonist ivuxolimab. J is TRBJ2-2 and V is TRBV10-3, with D maybe TRBD1 (6 bases). This TCR derives from an adult with an advanced solid tumor such as melanoma, head and neck, liver or kidney cancer. The DNA for the CDR3 is TGTGCCACAGGGGAGAACAGGTATTCAGGGGAGCTGTTTTTT. It is translated as CATGENRYSGELFF.